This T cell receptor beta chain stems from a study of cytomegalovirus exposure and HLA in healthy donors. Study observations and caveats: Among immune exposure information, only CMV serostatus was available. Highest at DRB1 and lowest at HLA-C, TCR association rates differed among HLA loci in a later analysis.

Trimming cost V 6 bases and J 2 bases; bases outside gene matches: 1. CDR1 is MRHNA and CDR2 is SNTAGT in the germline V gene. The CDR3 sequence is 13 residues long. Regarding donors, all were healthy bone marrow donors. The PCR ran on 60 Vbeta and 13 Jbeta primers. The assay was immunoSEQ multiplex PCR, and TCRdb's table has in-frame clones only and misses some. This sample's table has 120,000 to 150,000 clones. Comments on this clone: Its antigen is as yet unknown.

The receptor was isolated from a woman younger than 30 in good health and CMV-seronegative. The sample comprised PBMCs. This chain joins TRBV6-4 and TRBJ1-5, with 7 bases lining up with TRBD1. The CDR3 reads CASSGTGNQPQHF. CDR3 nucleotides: TGTGCCAGCAGCGGGACAGGCAATCAGCCCCAGCATTTT.